The T cell receptor (beta chain) under discussion was sequenced for a study of CD8 T cells in ankylosing spondylitis. TCRdb ran MiXCR on the 5' RACE reads and lists one entry per CDR3 protein. The sample has around 490,000 distinct CDR3 sequences, approximately 5% seen once. From germline, CDR1 is SGHRS and CDR2 YFSETQ. The CDR3 loop spans 14 amino acids. Trimming took off 4 bases at V and 9 bases at J, with 19 bases between the two ends. Notes on the study in general: There was a TCR beta motif, made of several highly homologous variants, that appeared characteristic of ankylosing spondylitis blood.

Ten or more counts support this clonotype. Its matching antigen is unknown. The chain is built from TRBV5-1 and TRBJ2-5, with D perhaps TRBD1 (6 bases). The sequence was collected from a male donor with ankylosing spondylitis. The sequenced sample was blood, either unsorted or a sorted T cell fraction (not recorded which). The CDR3 region has the DNA TGCGCCAGCAGCCCACAGGGCTCCCTTGAAGCCCAGTACTTC. Its protein is CASSPQGSLEAQYF.